The 21 T cell receptor beta chains listed next were all sequenced from one sample in a study of blood T cell repertoires in COVID-19. Clones were sequenced by immunoSEQ multiplex PCR, and TCRdb holds only the in-frame ones, with some missing. Here the sample spans some 260,000 clones, 85% to 90% being singletons. Sequenced sample: PBMCs or T cells enriched from blood (not recorded which). The receptors originated from a man in his forties who had recovered from COVID-19.

This chain uses TRBV19 with TRBJ2-1, with TRBD2 matching over 10 bases. Germline assignment: CDR1 LNHDA and CDR2 SQIVND (reference sequence). Trimming removed 3 bases from V and 6 bases from J; junction bases left unmatched: 5. The CDR3 spans 15 residues. The CDR3 DNA reads as TGTGCCAGTAGTATTCGTCCTAGCGGGGGCAATGAGCAGTTCTTC. It codes for CASSIRPSGGNEQFF.

The genes are TRBV5-1 and TRBJ2-5; 8 nucleotides agree with TRBD1. V lost 4 bases, J lost 0 bases, and 11 bases stayed unmatched. CDR1 SGHRS and CDR2 YFSETQ come from the germline V gene. The CDR3 has 17 residues. The DNA for the CDR3 is TGCGCCAGCAGCCCTGGACAGGGTGCAATCAACCAAGAGACCCAGTACTTC. As protein: CASSPGQGAINQETQYF.

The rearrangement joins TRBV2 to TRBJ2-1; 14 bases map to TRBD2. The length of the CDR3 is 15 residues. Germline CDR1 is SNHLY and CDR2 is FYNNEI. Unmatched junction bases numbered 0, after V lost 6 bases and J lost 2 bases. The CDR3, as DNA: TGTGCCAGCAGGGGACTAGCGGGAGCCTACAATGAGCAGTTCTTC. This encodes CASRGLAGAYNEQFF.

This clone showed up just a few times. This chain joins TRBV5-1 and TRBJ1-4; no firm D call. The V gene lost 0 bases and the J gene lost 0 bases, with 9 bases spanning the gap. The CDR3 consists of 16 residues. CDR1 is SGHRS, CDR2 YFSETQ, per germline. The CDR3 spells CASSLGGDATNEKLFF. In DNA form, the CDR3 reads TGCGCCAGCAGCTTGGGGGGAGATGCAACTAATGAAAAACTGTTTTTT.

The rearrangement joins TRBV3-1 (or the pseudogene TRBV3-2) to TRBJ2-7; D might be TRBD1 (6 bases). This CDR3 spans 14 amino acids. Trimming removed 5 bases from V and 2 bases from J, with 13 bases in between. CDR1 and CDR2 from the germline V gene are LGHDT and YNNKEL (reference sequence). In nucleotides, the CDR3 is TGTGCCAGCAGCAGTTTCACAGGGACCTACGAGCAGTACTTC. It codes for CASSSFTGTYEQYF.

The gene calls are TRBV5-1 and TRBJ2-7, with 9 positions matching TRBD2. Trimming took 3 bases from V and 6 from J; bases not matched to a gene: 7. Germline CDR1 reads SGHRS; CDR2 reads YFSETQ. The CDR3 sequence is 14 residues long. The CDR3: CASSYVLAGGEQYF. CDR3 in DNA: TGCGCCAGCAGCTACGTACTAGCGGGTGGCGAGCAGTACTTC.

The chain has TRBV6-5 and TRBJ1-1; a weak D match, TRBD1 (5 bases). Trimming left V 6 bases short and J 0 bases short, with 11 bases between. From germline, CDR1 is MNHEY and CDR2 SVGAGI. The length of the CDR3 is 14 residues. CDR3 amino acids: CASRNRLLNTEAFF. The DNA for the CDR3 is TGTGCCAGCAGGAACAGGTTACTGAACACTGAAGCTTTCTTT.

The chain has TRBV6-1 and TRBJ1-5; D not certain. Germline CDR1 reads MNHNS; CDR2 reads SASEGT. The germline V and J ends were trimmed by 1 base and 5 bases, with 12 bases remaining between them. This CDR3 has 15 residues. CDR3 region: CASSEGWQLYQPQHF. CDR3 in DNA: TGTGCCAGCAGTGAAGGGTGGCAGTTATATCAGCCCCAGCATTTT.

This clone appeared a single time. The gene calls are TRBV18 and TRBJ1-5, with TRBD1 as a possible D gene (5 bases). This CDR3 contains 15 residues. Trimming removed 6 bases from V and 7 bases from J, with 19 bases in between. Germline CDR1 reads KGHSH; CDR2 reads LQKENI. DNA of the CDR3: TGTGCCAGCTCCCGAGTCCAGGGACTTACACAGCCCCAGCATTTT. Its translation: CASSRVQGLTQPQHF.

This chain uses TRBV3-1 (or the pseudogene TRBV3-2) with TRBJ1-2; TRBD1 is a possible D gene (5 bases). Germline CDR1 reads LGHDT; CDR2 reads YNNKEL (reference sequence). This CDR3 comprises 12 residues. The V end was cut by 8 bases, the J end by 4 bases, with 11 bases between. The CDR3 sequence: CASLGPSYGYTF. The CDR3 DNA reads as TGTGCCAGCCTGGGGCCCTCCTATGGCTACACCTTC.

This rearrangement joins TRBV11-3 to TRBJ2-1, with D perhaps matching TRBD2 (5 bases). Germline loops: CDR1 SGHNT, CDR2 YENEEA. V lost 3 bases, J lost 9 bases, and 18 bases lay in between. CDR3 length equals 15 residues. The CDR3 coding sequence is TGTGCCAGCAGCTTGGACTCCCTACCGGAGGTTGAGCAGTTCTTC. Translation gives CASSLDSLPEVEQFF.

J is TRBJ2-5 and V is TRBV4-2; D gene unclear. CDR3 length equals 15 residues. The ends were cut back, 1 base at V and 3 bases at J, with 12 bases in the middle. The germline CDR1 and CDR2 sequences are LGHNA and YNFKEQ. CDR3 residues: CASSQAAGEKETQYF. In DNA, the CDR3 is TGTGCCAGCAGCCAAGCTGCAGGCGAAAAAGAGACCCAGTACTTC.

The chain carries TRBV3-1 (or the pseudogene TRBV3-2) and TRBJ2-3; TRBD2 matches at 7 bases. Germline V gene lookup returns CDR1 LGHDT and CDR2 YNNKEL (reference sequence). V dropped 1 base and J dropped 0; count of bases not matched to a gene: 4. The CDR3 has 16 amino acids. CDR3 DNA: TGTGCCAGCAGCCAAGGCGGGGGATCGAGCACAGATACGCAGTATTTT. The encoded protein is CASSQGGGSSTDTQYF.

This clone was recorded many times. This chain uses TRBV5-1 with TRBJ1-2; 7 bases fit TRBD1. Trimming at V came to 1 base and at J to 0 bases, leaving 18 bases not matched to a gene. Germline values: CDR1 SGHRS, CDR2 YFSETQ. The CDR3 length is 20 residues. CDR3 coding DNA: TGCGCCAGCAGCTTGATCAGGAGAGGAGGGGGCATTCTGTCTAACTATGGCTACACCTTC. Translation: CASSLIRRGGGILSNYGYTF.

V is TRBV7-2 and J is TRBJ1-1; unclear D gene. The CDR3 is 13 residues long. The V gene's germline CDR1 is SGHTA and CDR2 FQGNSA. The ends were cut back, 1 base at V and 5 bases at J, with 8 bases in the middle. The CDR3 loop is CASSLEDWTEAFF. The CDR3 DNA is TGTGCCAGCAGCTTAGAGGACTGGACTGAAGCTTTCTTT.

The V call is TRBV30, the J call TRBJ1-2; D might be TRBD1 (6 bases). CDR1 and CDR2 (germline): GTSNPN, SVGIG (reference sequence). The CDR3 runs to 12 residues. Trimming removed 1 base from V and 13 bases from J, with 16 bases in between. In nucleotides, the CDR3 is TGTGCCTGGAGTGAATATCCTGGACAGCGCACCTTC. This sequence encodes CAWSEYPGQRTF.

J is TRBJ1-3 and V is TRBV18; possibly TRBD1 for D (6 bases). The germline gives CDR1 KGHSH, CDR2 LQKENI. CDR3 size: 16 residues. The V end lost 2 bases, the J end lost 2 bases, and 13 bases lay between the germline ends. This chain's CDR3 is CASSPGTPSAGNTIYF. Written as DNA, the CDR3 is TGTGCCAGCTCACCAGGGACACCGAGCGCTGGAAACACCATATATTTT.

The CDR3 sequence is CASSVVGQPQANEQFF. The DNA of the CDR3 is TGTGCCAGCAGCGTAGTGGGACAGCCCCAAGCAAATGAGCAGTTCTTC. The chain recombines TRBV9 with TRBJ2-1, with 7 bases lining up with TRBD1. The CDR3 extends over 16 amino acids. V shed 0 bases, J shed 7 bases, and the junction held 10 bases outside the gene matches. Germline lookup yields CDR1 SGDLS and CDR2 YYNGEE.

The chain employs TRBV9 and TRBJ2-1; 11 bases line up with TRBD1. With V trimmed by 4 bases and J by 0 bases, 6 bases remained unmatched. The CDR3 has 17 amino acids. Germline V gene lookup returns CDR1 SGDLS and CDR2 YYNGEE. In DNA form, the CDR3 reads TGTGCCAGCAGCCCTCGTGGGACAGGGGGCTCCTACAATGAGCAGTTCTTC. It translates to CASSPRGTGGSYNEQFF.

The chain links TRBV5-1 to TRBJ1-5; D possibly corresponds to TRBD1 (5 bases). V lost 2 bases and J lost 4, with 13 bases in between. CDR1 is SGHRS, CDR2 YFSETQ, per germline. The CDR3 consists of 15 residues. The CDR3 protein is CASSFTTGENQPQHF. The CDR3 DNA sequence: TGCGCCAGCAGCTTCACGACGGGGGAGAATCAGCCCCAGCATTTT.

The DNA for the CDR3 is TGCGCCAGCAGCTTGGGGGAGGGTGGTCAGCCCCAGCATTTT. Protein sequence: CASSLGEGGQPQHF. The rearrangement uses TRBV5-1 and TRBJ1-5, with D unresolved. V was shortened by 0 bases and J by 6 bases, with 10 bases between the two germline ends. CDR1 is SGHRS, CDR2 YFSETQ, per germline. The CDR3 spans 14 residues.